What follows is one TCR beta chain and its context. The data were taken from a study of T cell changes during pregnancy in multiple sclerosis. Germline CDR1 SEHNR, CDR2 FQNEAQ (reference sequence). CDR3 length: 16 residues. V lost 5 bases to trimming and J lost 8 bases; unmatched junction nucleotides: 13. The data were produced by immunoSEQ multiplex PCR, yet TCRdb's version contains in-frame clones alone and is incomplete. The data contain around 63,000 clones, roughly 90% of them seen just once; the ten biggest clones take up around 3%. This sequence joins TRBV7-9 and TRBJ2-1; 9 bases line up with TRBD1. Sample: peripheral blood, taken in the third trimester of pregnancy. The TCR originated in a female donor in good health, enrolled as a control in a pregnancy study. This CDR3 reads CASSPAGTGWFDEQFF. In DNA, the CDR3 is TGTGCCAGCAGCCCGGCCGGGACAGGGTGGTTTGATGAGCAGTTCTTC.